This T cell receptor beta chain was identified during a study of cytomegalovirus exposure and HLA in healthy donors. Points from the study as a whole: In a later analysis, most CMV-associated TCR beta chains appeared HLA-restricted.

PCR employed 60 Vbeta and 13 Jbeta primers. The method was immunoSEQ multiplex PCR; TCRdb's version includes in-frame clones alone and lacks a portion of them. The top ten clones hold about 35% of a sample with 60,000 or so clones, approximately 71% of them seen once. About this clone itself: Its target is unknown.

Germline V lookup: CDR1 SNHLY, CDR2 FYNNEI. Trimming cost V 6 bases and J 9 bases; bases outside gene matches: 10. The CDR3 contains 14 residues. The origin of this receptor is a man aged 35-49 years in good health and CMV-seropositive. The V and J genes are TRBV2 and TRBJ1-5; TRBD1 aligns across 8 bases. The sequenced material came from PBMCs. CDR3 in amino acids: CASRDRDAGSPQHF. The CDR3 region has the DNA TGTGCCAGCAGGGACAGGGACGCTGGCTCGCCCCAGCATTTT.